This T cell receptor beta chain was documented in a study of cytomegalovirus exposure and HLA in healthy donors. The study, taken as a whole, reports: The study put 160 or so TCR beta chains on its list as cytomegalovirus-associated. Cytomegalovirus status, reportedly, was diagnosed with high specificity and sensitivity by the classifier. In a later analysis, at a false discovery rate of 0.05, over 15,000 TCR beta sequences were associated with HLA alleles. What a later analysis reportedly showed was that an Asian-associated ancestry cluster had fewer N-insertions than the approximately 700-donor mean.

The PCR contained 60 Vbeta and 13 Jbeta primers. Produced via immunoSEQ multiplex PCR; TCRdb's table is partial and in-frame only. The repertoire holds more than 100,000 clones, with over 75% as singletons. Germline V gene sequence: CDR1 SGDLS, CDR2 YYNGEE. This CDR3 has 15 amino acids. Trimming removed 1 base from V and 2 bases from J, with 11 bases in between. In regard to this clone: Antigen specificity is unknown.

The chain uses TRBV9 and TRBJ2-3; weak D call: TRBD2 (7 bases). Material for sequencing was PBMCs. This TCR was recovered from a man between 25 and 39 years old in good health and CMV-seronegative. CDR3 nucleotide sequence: TGTGCCAGCAGCGTACAGGCGGGGGCCACAGATACGCAGTATTTT. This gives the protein CASSVQAGATDTQYF.